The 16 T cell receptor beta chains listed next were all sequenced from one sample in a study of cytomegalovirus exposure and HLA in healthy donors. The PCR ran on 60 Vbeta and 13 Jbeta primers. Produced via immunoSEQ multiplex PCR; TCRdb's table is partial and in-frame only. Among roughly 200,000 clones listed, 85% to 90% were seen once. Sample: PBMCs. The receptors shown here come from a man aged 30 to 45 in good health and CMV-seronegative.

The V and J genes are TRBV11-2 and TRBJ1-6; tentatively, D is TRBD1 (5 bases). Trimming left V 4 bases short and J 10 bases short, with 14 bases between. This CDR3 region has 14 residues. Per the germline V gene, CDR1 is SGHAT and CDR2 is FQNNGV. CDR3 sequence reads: CASSYTGSRSPLHF. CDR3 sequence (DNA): TGTGCCAGCAGCTATACAGGATCAAGGTCACCCCTCCACTTT.

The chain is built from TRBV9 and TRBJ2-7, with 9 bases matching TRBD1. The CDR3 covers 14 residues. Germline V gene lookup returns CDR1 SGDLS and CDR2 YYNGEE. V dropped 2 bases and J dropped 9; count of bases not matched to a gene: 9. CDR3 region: CASSVGTGIGGQYF. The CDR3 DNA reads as TGTGCCAGCAGCGTCGGGACAGGGATCGGTGGGCAGTACTTC. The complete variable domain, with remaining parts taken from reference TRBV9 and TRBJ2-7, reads DSGVTQTPKHLITATGQRVTLRCSPRSGDLSVYWYQQSLDQGLQFLIQYYNGEERAKGNILERFSAQQFPDLHSELNLSSLELGDSALYFCASSVGTGIGGQYFGPGTRLTVT.

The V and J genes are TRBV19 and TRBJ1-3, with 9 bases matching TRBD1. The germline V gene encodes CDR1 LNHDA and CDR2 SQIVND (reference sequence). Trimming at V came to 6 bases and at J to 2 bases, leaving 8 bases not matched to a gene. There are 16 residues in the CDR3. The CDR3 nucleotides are TGTGCCAGTAGCACCAGTGGACAGGGGACTGGAAACACCATATATTTT. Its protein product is CASSTSGQGTGNTIYF.

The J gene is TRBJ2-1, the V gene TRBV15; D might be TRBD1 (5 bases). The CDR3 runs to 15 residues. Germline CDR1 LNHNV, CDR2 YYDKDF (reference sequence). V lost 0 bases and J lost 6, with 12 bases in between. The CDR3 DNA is TGTGCCACCAGCAGAGATCGAGAAGGGGCCAATGAGCAGTTCTTC. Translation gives CATSRDREGANEQFF.

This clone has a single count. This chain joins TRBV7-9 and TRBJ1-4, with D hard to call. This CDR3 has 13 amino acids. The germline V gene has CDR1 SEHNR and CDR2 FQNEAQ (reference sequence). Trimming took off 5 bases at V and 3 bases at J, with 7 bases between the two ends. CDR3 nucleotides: TGTGCCAGCAGCCCCCCCGCTAATGAAAAACTGTTTTTT. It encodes CASSPPANEKLFF.

The CDR3, as DNA: TGCAGCGTTGCAGACAGGCTGAACACTGAAGCTTTCTTT. Translating gives CSVADRLNTEAFF. The V and J genes are TRBV29-1 and TRBJ1-1, with a weak D call TRBD1 (6 bases). The V gene's germline CDR1 is SQVTM and CDR2 ANQGSEA. V was pared by 4 bases and J by 0 bases, with 9 bases between. The CDR3 has 13 residues.

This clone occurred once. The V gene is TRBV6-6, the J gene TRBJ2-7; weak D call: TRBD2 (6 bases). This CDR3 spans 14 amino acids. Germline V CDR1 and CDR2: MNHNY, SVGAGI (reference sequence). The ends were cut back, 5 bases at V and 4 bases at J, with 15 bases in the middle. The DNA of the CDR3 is TGTGCCAGCAGTAGCGGGCCCGAATGGTACGAGCAGTACTTC. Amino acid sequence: CASSSGPEWYEQYF.

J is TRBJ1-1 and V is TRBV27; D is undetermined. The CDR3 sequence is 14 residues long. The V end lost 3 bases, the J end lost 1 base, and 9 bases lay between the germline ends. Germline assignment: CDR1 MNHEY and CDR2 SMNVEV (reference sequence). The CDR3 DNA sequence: TGTGCCAGCAGTTTCGAGGGAGGGAACACTGAAGCTTTCTTT. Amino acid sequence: CASSFEGGNTEAFF.

Here the CDR3 reads CASSHRGETQYF. The CDR3 region has the DNA TGTGCCAGCAGTCACAGGGGGGAGACCCAGTACTTC. The chain is built from TRBV6-1 and TRBJ2-5, with 8 bases identical to TRBD1. Germline-derived CDR1 and CDR2 are MNHNS and SASEGT. This CDR3 region has 12 residues. V shed 5 bases and J 5 bases; nucleotides not matched to a gene: 1.

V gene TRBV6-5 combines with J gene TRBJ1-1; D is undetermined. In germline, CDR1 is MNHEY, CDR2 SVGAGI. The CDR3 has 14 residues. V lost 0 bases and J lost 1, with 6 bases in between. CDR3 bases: TGTGCCAGCAGTTACTCGAGGGAGAACACTGAAGCTTTCTTT. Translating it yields CASSYSRENTEAFF.

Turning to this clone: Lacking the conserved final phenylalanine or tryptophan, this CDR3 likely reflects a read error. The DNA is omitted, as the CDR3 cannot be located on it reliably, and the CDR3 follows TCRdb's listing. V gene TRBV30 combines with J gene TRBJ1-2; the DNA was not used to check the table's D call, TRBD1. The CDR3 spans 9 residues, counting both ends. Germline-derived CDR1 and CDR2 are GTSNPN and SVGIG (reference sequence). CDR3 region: CAWPWTGNM.

CDR3 nucleotide sequence: TGCGCCAGCAGCCAACCCCTTGATGGGACTGCTTTGAACACTGAAGCTTTCTTT. Protein product: CASSQPLDGTALNTEAFF. The chain joins TRBV4-1 to TRBJ1-1; maybe TRBD1 (5 bases). V was cut by 2 bases and J by 0 bases, with 19 bases left in between. The CDR3 has 18 amino acids. Germline CDR1 MGHRA, CDR2 YSYEKL.

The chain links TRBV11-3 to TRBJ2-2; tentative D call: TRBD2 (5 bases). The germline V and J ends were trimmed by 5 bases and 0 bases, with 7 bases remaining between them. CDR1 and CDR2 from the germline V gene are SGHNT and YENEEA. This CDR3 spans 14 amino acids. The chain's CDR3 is CASSPTTNTGELFF. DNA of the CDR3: TGTGCCAGCAGCCCGACTACGAACACCGGGGAGCTGTTTTTT.

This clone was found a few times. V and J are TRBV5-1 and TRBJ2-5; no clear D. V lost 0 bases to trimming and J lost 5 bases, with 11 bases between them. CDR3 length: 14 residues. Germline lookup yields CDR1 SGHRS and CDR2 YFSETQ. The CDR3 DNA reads TGCGCCAGCAGCTTGGCCTGGCTGAGGGAGACCCAGTACTTC. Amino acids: CASSLAWLRETQYF.

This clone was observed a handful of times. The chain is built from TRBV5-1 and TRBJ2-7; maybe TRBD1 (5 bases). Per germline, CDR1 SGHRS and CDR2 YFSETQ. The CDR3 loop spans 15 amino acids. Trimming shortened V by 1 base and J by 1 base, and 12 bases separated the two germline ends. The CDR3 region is CASSLTGTKSYEQYF. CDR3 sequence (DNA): TGCGCCAGCAGCTTGACAGGAACTAAATCCTACGAGCAGTACTTC.

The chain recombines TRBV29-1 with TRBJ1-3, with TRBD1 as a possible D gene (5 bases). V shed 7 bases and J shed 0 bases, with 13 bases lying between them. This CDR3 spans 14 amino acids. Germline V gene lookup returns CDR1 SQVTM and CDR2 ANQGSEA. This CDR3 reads CSARQGPSGNTIYF. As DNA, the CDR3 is TGCAGCGCCAGGCAGGGCCCCTCTGGAAACACCATATATTTT.